The 14 T cell receptor beta chains listed next were all sequenced from one sample in a study of human T cells and chemical hapten exposure. As for time point: pre-sensitization, week 0. This sample's treatment: therapeutic diphenylcyclopropenone sensitization with weekly scalp DPC. TCRdb reprocessed the RACE reads via MiXCR and lists one record per CDR3 protein. Among 60,000 to 75,000 distinct CDR3 sequences, roughly 6.7% were seen once, and the ten largest hold more than 1.5%. Sequences were derived from whole blood, sampled in connection with sensitization to the hapten diphenylcyclopropenone (DPC). The receptors were sampled from a woman under 40 with alopecia areata. Some clones in this sample may be carry-over from other donors' samples.

This clonotype was detected many times. The chain couples TRBV3-1 to TRBJ2-1; unclear D gene. V lost 0 bases, J lost 4 bases, and 13 bases lay in between. The CDR3 is made up of 16 amino acids. Looked up from germline, CDR1 is LGHDT and CDR2 is YNNKEL (reference sequence). CDR3 loop: CASSQDLDLQYNEQFF. The DNA for the CDR3 is TGTGCCAGCAGCCAAGATCTGGACCTCCAATACAATGAGCAGTTCTTC.

In its sample, this clonotype was seen a few times. The junction differs from germline at one of its ends, possibly a read error. The chain couples TRBV2 to TRBJ2-3; 13 bases are a match to TRBD2. The germline V gene has CDR1 SNHLY and CDR2 FYNNEI. This CDR3 has 13 residues. CDR3 coding DNA: TGTGCCAGCATGTCCGGGACTAGCGGGGAGGAGATTTTT. This gives the protein CASMSGTSGEEIF.

In its sample, this clonotype was seen many times. The rearrangement joins TRBV4-1 to TRBJ1-5; 7 bases match TRBD1. Trimming took 3 bases from V and 3 from J; bases not matched to a gene: 2. CDR3 length: 14 residues. Germline V gene sequence: CDR1 MGHRA, CDR2 YSYEKL. Here the CDR3 DNA reads TGCGCCAGCAGCCAGACAGGGCTCAATCAGCCCCAGCATTTT. Encoded protein: CASSQTGLNQPQHF.

This clonotype has ten or more counts. The V and J genes are TRBV6-5 and TRBJ2-7, with D perhaps being TRBD1 or TRBD2 (5 bases each). Germline CDR1 and CDR2: MNHEY and SVGAGI. The CDR3 runs to 15 residues. The V gene lost 7 bases and the J gene lost 5 bases, with 21 bases spanning the gap. CDR3 amino acids: CASIGSYQGVDEQYF. CDR3 sequence (DNA): TGTGCCAGCATCGGGTCCTACCAGGGAGTCGACGAGCAGTACTTC.

This clonotype was recorded at least ten times. V usage is TRBV6-5 and J usage is TRBJ1-1; D possibly corresponds to TRBD1 (6 bases). Germline V gene lookup returns CDR1 MNHEY and CDR2 SVGAGI. This CDR3 is 13 amino acids long. V lost 8 bases and J 3 bases, leaving 13 bases between the germline ends. This chain's CDR3 is CASGVQGDTEAFF. In DNA form, the CDR3 reads TGTGCCAGCGGTGTACAGGGTGACACTGAAGCTTTCTTT.

This clonotype was seen many times. The chain couples TRBV6-5 to TRBJ2-7, with D perhaps matching TRBD1 or TRBD2 (6 bases each). Germline CDR1 is MNHEY and CDR2 is SVGAGI. Trimming cost V 2 bases and J 6 bases, with 14 bases left between them. The CDR3 is 14 residues long. The CDR3 DNA reads as TGTGCCAGCAGTTACGCGGGGATAGGGGGCGAGCAGTACTTC. The encoded protein is CASSYAGIGGEQYF.

Details on this clonotype: A much larger clone lies a single base off, so this may be a read error. V is TRBV10-3 and J is TRBJ2-3; 10 bases are shared with TRBD2. The germline gives CDR1 ENHRY, CDR2 SYGVKD. This CDR3 is 15 amino acids long. The CDR3 loop is CTIYNGLAGTDTQYF. Here the CDR3 DNA reads TGTACCATCTATAACGGACTAGCGGGCACAGATACGCAGTATTTT.

The gene calls are TRBV30 and TRBJ1-2; perhaps TRBD1 as D (6 bases). This CDR3 contains 15 residues. V was cut by 3 bases and J by 4 bases, with 18 bases left in between. In germline, CDR1 is GTSNPN, CDR2 SVGIG (reference sequence). This CDR3 reads CAWRPGQLQLYGYTF. The CDR3 nucleotides are TGTGCCTGGAGACCAGGACAGCTCCAACTCTATGGCTACACCTTC.

There are many counts of this clonotype. This rearrangement joins TRBV2 to TRBJ1-1, with a weak D call TRBD1 (6 bases). V was pared by 2 bases and J by 4 bases, with 17 bases between. The length of the CDR3 is 16 residues. The V gene's germline CDR1 is SNHLY and CDR2 FYNNEI. The CDR3 sequence is CASSEPTYRAGTEAFF. Here the CDR3 DNA reads TGTGCCAGCAGTGAACCTACCTACAGGGCGGGCACTGAAGCTTTCTTT.

Points on this clonotype: This clone may be a read error of a much larger clone one base away. V and J are TRBV7-2 and TRBJ2-7, with no clear D. The CDR3 is made up of 15 amino acids. The ends were cut back, 5 bases at V and 2 bases at J, with 16 bases in the middle. The V gene's germline CDR1 is SGHTA and CDR2 FQGNSA. CDR3 in DNA: TGTGCCAGCAGCCACACGTCTAGGCCCACCTACGAGCAGTACTTC. Translating gives CASSHTSRPTYEQYF.

For this clonotype: One end of the junction is discordant with germline, which a read error may explain. The CDR3 DNA is TGTGCTAGCAGTCCCTCTTCGCCGGGACTAGCGACAGATACGCAGTATTTT. Amino acids: CASSPSSPGLATDTQYF. The chain uses TRBV7-7 and TRBJ2-3, with 10 bases that match TRBD2. The CDR3 length is 17 residues. Germline V gene lookup returns CDR1 SSHAT and CDR2 FNYEAQ (reference sequence).

In this sample, this clonotype turned up many times. V and J are TRBV20-1 and TRBJ2-1; TRBD2 is a possible D gene (6 bases). V was clipped by 7 bases and J by 0 bases, with 10 bases between them. CDR3 size: 13 residues. Germline V CDR1 and CDR2: DFQATT, SNEGSKA (reference sequence). CDR3 residues: CSVVAASYNEQFF. DNA of the CDR3: TGCAGTGTCGTAGCGGCCTCCTACAATGAGCAGTTCTTC.

This clonotype was picked up many times. The V and J genes are TRBV6-6 and TRBJ1-1, with a possible D match to TRBD1 (6 bases). Trimming shortened V by 6 bases and J by 4 bases, and 18 bases separated the two germline ends. Germline V gene data show CDR1 as MNHNY and CDR2 as SVGAGI (reference sequence). CDR3 length: 15 residues. CDR3 in amino acids: CASSYPDRRTTEAFF. The DNA for the CDR3 is TGTGCCAGCAGCTATCCAGACAGGAGAACCACTGAAGCTTTCTTT.

This clonotype was seen many times. This chain's CDR3 is CASSLSGAQEAFF. CDR3 bases: TGTGCCAGCAGCTTATCCGGGGCCCAAGAAGCTTTCTTT. The chain joins TRBV7-3 to TRBJ1-1; possibly TRBD1 for D (5 bases). With 2 bases removed from V and 8 bases from J, the gap between germline ends came to 12 bases. CDR3 length: 13 residues. CDR1 is SGHTA, CDR2 FQGTGA, per germline.